Listed below are T cell receptor beta chains from one sample, sequenced in a study of blood T cell repertoires in COVID-19. The data were produced by immunoSEQ multiplex PCR, yet TCRdb's version contains in-frame clones alone and is incomplete. The data hold 150,000 to 200,000 clones, with around 83% observed a single time. Material: PBMCs or T cells enriched from blood (not recorded which). The receptor source for this set is a woman in her forties in a cohort exposed to, infected with or recovered from COVID-19 (not recorded which). CDR3s include the opening cysteine and the closing phenylalanine or tryptophan. Fields, in order: J gene, V gene, clone size, D gene, CDR3 protein, CDR3 DNA. D genes are given only for firm matches. For some rows the clone size is stated as once, few or many, or as a class when expanded; others skip it.

TRBJ1-5,TRBV19,NA,NA,CASSIRGKYYDQPQHF,TGTGCCAGTAGTATAAGAGGGAAGTATTATGATCAGCCCCAGCATTTT
TRBJ2-5,TRBV10-2,NA,TRBD1,CASRPGQGSETQYF,TGCGCCAGCAGACCGGGACAGGGCTCAGAGACCCAGTACTTC
TRBJ1-6,TRBV6-5,NA,TRBD1,CASSPRGLNSPLHF,TGTGCCAGCAGCCCCAGGGGGCTGAATTCACCCCTCCACTTT
TRBJ1-6,TRBV7-8,NA,NA,CASSLGGNSPLHF,TGTGCCAGCAGCTTAGGTGGCAATTCACCCCTCCACTTT
TRBJ1-4,TRBV5-1,NA,TRBD1,CASSPTLGQDNEKLFF,TGCGCCAGCAGCCCGACCCTTGGACAGGATAATGAAAAACTGTTTTTT
TRBJ1-5,TRBV18,NA,NA,CASSGTSEQPQHF,TGTGCCAGCTCAGGGACATCGGAACAGCCCCAGCATTTT
TRBJ2-6,TRBV5-5,NA,NA,CASSLMIGGSGANVLTF,TGTGCCAGCAGCTTGATGATAGGGGGTTCTGGGGCCAACGTCCTGACTTTC
TRBJ2-7,TRBV5-4,few,TRBD2,CASSLAGERSYEQYF,TGTGCCAGCAGTTTAGCGGGAGAGCGCTCCTACGAGCAGTACTTC
TRBJ2-1,TRBV4-1,NA,TRBD2,CASSQRISGTSRNEQFF,TGCGCCAGCAGCCAAAGGATCTCCGGGACTAGCCGTAATGAGCAGTTCTTC
TRBJ1-1,TRBV11-2,NA,NA,CASSLRAEAFF,TGTGCCAGCAGCTTAAGAGCTGAAGCTTTCTTT
TRBJ2-3,TRBV28,NA,TRBD2,CASSTLLAGVEDTQYF,TGTGCCAGCAGCACTTTACTAGCGGGAGTGGAAGATACGCAGTATTTT
TRBJ2-2,TRBV7-2,NA,TRBD2,CASSLFSGGGTGELFF,TGTGCCAGCAGCTTATTTTCAGGCGGGGGAACCGGGGAGCTGTTTTTT
TRBJ2-3,TRBV7-2,NA,TRBD2,CASSLDRGGTDTQYF,TGTGCCAGCAGCTTAGACCGGGGGGGCACAGATACGCAGTATTTT
TRBJ1-2,TRBV7-8,few,NA,CASSLGRQDGYTF,TGTGCCAGCAGCTTAGGAAGGCAGGATGGCTACACCTTC
TRBJ1-5,TRBV10-2,NA,NA,CASGPTDSFPLPQHF,TGCGCCAGCGGCCCCACGGACAGTTTCCCCCTACCCCAGCATTTT
TRBJ1-2,TRBV4-3,NA,TRBD1,CASSQGTGGANYGYTF,TGCGCCAGCAGCCAAGGTACAGGGGGAGCAAACTATGGCTACACCTTC
TRBJ1-3,TRBV10-3,NA,NA,CAISESQGPLGNTIYF,TGTGCCATCAGTGAGTCTCAGGGTCCACTCGGAAACACCATATATTTT
TRBJ2-6,TRBV20-1,NA,NA,CSALGANVLTF,TGCAGTGCTCTTGGGGCCAACGTCCTGACTTTC
TRBJ1-2,TRBV5-4,many,NA,CASSLAEGWSYGYTF,TGTGCCAGCAGCTTGGCCGAGGGTTGGAGCTATGGCTACACCTTC
TRBJ1-1,TRBV5-6,NA,NA,CASSLGTDMNTEAFF,TGTGCCAGCAGCCTTGGAACAGATATGAACACTGAAGCTTTCTTT
TRBJ2-1,TRBV18,NA,TRBD2,CASSPPLGGLADRDNSYNEQFF,TGTGCCAGCTCACCACCTCTAGGAGGACTAGCGGACAGGGACAACTCCTACAATGAGCAGTTCTTC
TRBJ1-1,TRBV5-1,NA,NA,CASSWNTGLDTEAFF,TGCGCCAGCAGCTGGAACACAGGGTTGGACACTGAAGCTTTCTTT
TRBJ2-7,TRBV10-3,NA,TRBD2,CAISDGGSFYEQYF,TGTGCCATCAGTGATGGCGGGAGTTTCTACGAGCAGTACTTC
TRBJ2-5,TRBV5-6,NA,TRBD1,CASSPLQGETQYF,TGTGCCAGCAGCCCCCTACAGGGGGAGACCCAGTACTTC
TRBJ1-1,TRBV10-1,NA,NA,CASSFLSGTEAFF,TGCGCCAGCAGTTTCTTAAGCGGCACTGAAGCTTTCTTT
TRBJ2-3,TRBV7-2,once,NA,CASSLQGGDTQYF,TGTGCCAGCAGCTTGCAGGGAGGCGATACGCAGTATTTT
TRBJ1-1,TRBV7-9,NA,TRBD1,CASSFMSGGANTEAFF,TGTGCCAGCAGCTTCATGTCAGGGGGAGCGAACACTGAAGCTTTCTTT
TRBJ1-2,TRBV5-4,NA,NA,CASSPPGQLGGGYTF,TGTGCCAGCAGCCCCCCCGGGCAGCTCGGAGGTGGCTACACCTTC
TRBJ2-1,TRBV9,NA,NA,CASSVVQGPYNEQFF,TGTGCCAGCAGCGTAGTACAGGGTCCTTACAATGAGCAGTTCTTC
TRBJ2-3,TRBV7-6,NA,TRBD1,CASSLGQAGTDTQYF,TGTGCCAGCAGCTTGGGACAGGCTGGCACAGATACGCAGTATTTT
TRBJ2-1,TRBV11-3,NA,NA,CASSWVGDLSSYNEQFF,TGTGCCAGCAGCTGGGTCGGTGACTTGAGCTCCTACAATGAGCAGTTCTTC
TRBJ2-5,TRBV11-2,NA,TRBD2,CASSLSGREGETQYF,TGTGCCAGCAGCTTAAGTGGTCGGGAGGGAGAGACCCAGTACTTC
TRBJ2-1,TRBV13,NA,TRBD1,CASSPSGQGNNEQFF,TGTGCCAGCAGCCCCTCGGGACAGGGGAACAATGAGCAGTTCTTC
TRBJ2-3,TRBV7-9,NA,TRBD2,CASSLGGRPGDTQYF,TGTGCCAGCAGTCTGGGGGGGAGACCCGGAGATACGCAGTATTTT
TRBJ1-2,TRBV19,NA,NA,CASSLQGNYGYTF,TGTGCCAGTAGCCTACAGGGAAACTATGGCTACACCTTC
TRBJ1-2,TRBV5-6,NA,NA,CASSLITGGGYTF,TGTGCCAGCAGCTTGATCACAGGAGGGGGCTACACCTTC
TRBJ2-7,TRBV27,NA,NA,CASSFNRAYEQYF,TGTGCCAGCAGTTTTAACAGGGCCTACGAGCAGTACTTC
TRBJ2-7,TRBV10-3,NA,NA,CAISGQTGTYEQYF,TGTGCCATCAGTGGGCAGACTGGTACCTACGAGCAGTACTTC
TRBJ2-7,TRBV3-1/TRBV3-2,once,TRBD2,CASSQSSGNGQYF,TGTGCCAGCAGCCAATCTAGCGGGAATGGGCAGTACTTC
TRBJ1-2,TRBV5-8,NA,NA,CASSWEGGGYTF,TGTGCCAGCAGCTGGGAGGGGGGAGGCTACACCTTC
TRBJ2-1,TRBV19,NA,NA,CASSMKRNNEQFF,TGTGCCAGTAGTATGAAGCGAAATAATGAGCAGTTCTTC
TRBJ2-7,TRBV10-2,NA,NA,CASGSERVYEQYF,TGCGCCAGCGGCAGTGAGAGGGTCTACGAGCAGTACTTC
TRBJ2-1,TRBV10-1,NA,NA,CASSLDGEVGYNEQFF,TGCGCCAGCTCCCTTGACGGGGAGGTTGGCTACAATGAGCAGTTCTTC
TRBJ2-1,TRBV11-3,NA,TRBD2,CASSALAGGPHEQFF,TGTGCCAGCAGCGCACTAGCGGGAGGGCCCCATGAGCAGTTCTTC
TRBJ2-7,TRBV29-1,NA,TRBD1,CSVLRGSGEQYF,TGCAGCGTCCTCAGGGGGTCGGGCGAGCAGTACTTC
TRBJ2-7,TRBV7-9,once,TRBD2,CASSHPGRGGAYEQYF,TGTGCCAGCAGCCATCCGGGGCGGGGGGGTGCATACGAGCAGTACTTC
TRBJ2-2,TRBV5-5,NA,NA,CASSLGQGNTGELFF,TGTGCCAGCAGCTTGGGGCAGGGGAACACCGGGGAGCTGTTTTTT